Reported below is one TCR beta chain. The CDR3 is 11 residues long. Trimming took off 3 bases at V and 5 bases at J, with 7 bases between the two ends. Germline V CDR1 and CDR2: GTSNPN, SVGIG (reference sequence). Per the original data handling: Scientists estimated how many nucleated cells there were by amplifying reference gene primers. The assay was immunoSEQ multiplex PCR, and TCRdb's table has in-frame clones only and misses some. V and J calls plus clone size are reproduced from that table; the DNA served to infer D and trimming. The data show 65,000 to 90,000 clones, about four fifths seen once. This sample stems from a study of blood T cell repertoires in COVID-19. At the level of the study: The origin of the acute and convalescent COVID-19 samples was the United States, Italy and Spain. Nucleic acid was either cDNA or gDNA, and it came from T cells, B-cell-depleted T cells, or PBMCs.

The V gene is TRBV30, the J gene TRBJ1-2; no clear D gene. This receptor was taken from a man in his sixties with acute or convalescent COVID-19. The material sequenced was peripheral blood. Here the CDR3 DNA reads TGTGCCTGGAGGAGGGAGTATGGCTACACCTTC. It codes for CAWRREYGYTF.